This T cell receptor beta chain was identified during a study of T cells in Graves' hyperthyroidism and ophthalmopathy. The CDR3 runs 16 residues. The germline V and J ends were trimmed by 3 bases and 2 bases, with 14 bases remaining between them. CDR1 SGHTA and CDR2 FQGNSA come from the germline V gene. Study observations and caveats: Before onset, by a median of around six months, the model predicted ophthalmopathy.

There were TCR beta CDR3 regions amplified from RNA transcripts. The HTBI primer set drove a first-round RT-PCR of the TCR CDR3. TCRdb reprocessed the multiplex PCR reads with MiXCR, giving one entry per CDR3 protein. The sample includes around 760,000 distinct CDR3 sequences, approximately 36% seen only once; the top ten take approximately 31%. Exclusion followed for patients with uncontrolled infection, other autoimmune disease, pregnancy or lactation. For this clonotype: The antigen is unknown.

The source is a woman between 40 and 50 years old with Graves' hyperthyroidism. The sequencing sample was made of blood. The chain couples TRBV7-2 to TRBJ1-5, with D perhaps matching TRBD1 (6 bases). Here the CDR3 DNA reads TGTGCCAGCAGCTTGGAATCAGGGGCAGGCAATCAGCCCCAGCATTTT. Translation: CASSLESGAGNQPQHF.